A single sample gave rise to the 25 T cell receptor beta chains below, sequenced in a study of memory CD4+ T cells and cytomegalovirus serostatus. Single viable CD3+CD4+CD8-CD45RO+ cells were sorted as the memory CD4+ T cells. TCRdb's copy holds only in-frame clones and misses some; the assay was immunoSEQ multiplex PCR. The sample lists about 64,000 clones; 75% to 80% were seen once. Sequencing used memory CD4+ T cells from blood. These TCRs come from an adult in good health and CMV-seronegative.

This clone came up once. This chain joins TRBV29-1 and TRBJ1-2; 10 positions agree with TRBD1. The germline V gene encodes CDR1 SQVTM and CDR2 ANQGSEA. The V segment lost 4 bases and the J segment 6 bases; nucleotides outside the gene matches: 2. This CDR3 contains 12 residues. Here the CDR3 reads CSVGQGANGYTF. The CDR3 region has the DNA TGCAGCGTTGGACAGGGGGCGAATGGCTACACCTTC.

V gene TRBV7-6 combines with J gene TRBJ2-2; D possibly corresponds to TRBD1 (6 bases). This CDR3 comprises 17 residues. Trimming removed 3 bases at V and 2 bases at J, with 16 bases between. Per germline, CDR1 SGHVS and CDR2 FNYEAQ. CDR3 protein: CASSFPSWTDNTGELFF. The CDR3 nucleotides are TGTGCCAGCAGCTTCCCATCCTGGACAGACAACACCGGGGAGCTGTTTTTT.

This clone has just a few counts. The chain recombines TRBV5-1 with TRBJ1-1; D remains unclear. In germline, CDR1 is SGHRS, CDR2 YFSETQ. V lost 2 bases and J lost 8, with 13 bases in between. The CDR3 extends over 13 amino acids. Here the CDR3 reads CASSFSDESEAFF. CDR3 sequence (DNA): TGCGCCAGCAGCTTCTCAGACGAGTCGGAAGCTTTCTTT.

The chain employs TRBV5-1 and TRBJ2-5, with D maybe TRBD1 (5 bases). This CDR3 has 16 amino acids. Looked up from germline, CDR1 is SGHRS and CDR2 is YFSETQ. Deletions cut 2 bases from V and 5 bases from J, with 19 bases between. The CDR3: CASSFISLTGAETQYF. In nucleotides, the CDR3 is TGCGCCAGCAGCTTCATCTCTCTTACAGGAGCGGAGACCCAGTACTTC.

Here the CDR3 reads CASSVRQTETQYF. In nucleotides, the CDR3 is TGTGCCAGCAGTGTAAGGCAGACGGAGACCCAGTACTTC. The V gene is TRBV6-1, the J gene TRBJ2-5, with D unresolved. Trimming left V 4 bases short and J 5 bases short, with 11 bases between. The V gene's germline CDR1 is MNHNS and CDR2 SASEGT. This CDR3 spans 13 amino acids.

The chain combines TRBV4-2 with TRBJ1-5; unclear D gene. The germline V and J ends were trimmed by 0 bases and 2 bases, with 14 bases remaining between them. From germline, CDR1 is LGHNA and CDR2 YNFKEQ. CDR3 length: 17 amino acids. The DNA of the CDR3 is TGTGCCAGCAGCCAAGATAGCGGCAGGTTGGGCAATCAGCCCCAGCATTTT. Encoded protein: CASSQDSGRLGNQPQHF.

The rearrangement joins TRBV28 to TRBJ2-7; TRBD2 aligns across 9 bases. CDR3 length equals 15 residues. Germline V gene data show CDR1 as MDHEN and CDR2 as SYDVKM. J was trimmed by 3 bases and V by 0 bases; bases with no gene match: 3. CDR3 loop: CASSLWASGNYEQYF. For the CDR3, the DNA is TGTGCCAGCAGTTTATGGGCTAGCGGGAACTACGAGCAGTACTTC.

The chain joins TRBV28 to TRBJ2-1; TRBD2 matches 14 bases. CDR1 is MDHEN and CDR2 is SYDVKM in the germline V gene. CDR3 length: 21 amino acids. Trimming took 3 bases from V and 5 from J; bases not matched to a gene: 18. The CDR3 coding sequence is TGTGCCAGCAGTTTCCCTGTTTCGGGACTAGCGGGAGTGGTGGCAAACAATGAGCAGTTCTTC. Protein product: CASSFPVSGLAGVVANNEQFF.

Only one count was recorded for this clone. The chain joins TRBV10-3 to TRBJ2-7, with D uncertain. This CDR3 contains 13 residues. The V end lost 1 base, the J end lost 6 bases, and 10 bases lay between the germline ends. Germline CDR1 and CDR2: ENHRY and SYGVKD. As DNA, the CDR3 is TGTGCCATCAGTGAGTTTCGAGCACCCGAGCAGTACTTC. It codes for CAISEFRAPEQYF.

The V and J genes are TRBV6-1 and TRBJ2-2; 12 positions agree with TRBD2. The CDR3 loop spans 16 amino acids. The V and J ends lost 3 bases and 6 bases, in that order; junction bases with no gene match: 5. CDR1 is MNHNS, CDR2 SASEGT, per germline. CDR3 nucleotide sequence: TGTGCCAGCAGTGACCCTAGCGGGGGGGCGTCCGGGGAGCTGTTTTTT. This codes for CASSDPSGGASGELFF.

The chain recombines TRBV6-1 with TRBJ1-5; 8 bases line up with TRBD1. CDR3 length: 17 residues. V was clipped by 3 bases and J by 4 bases; unmatched bases: 11. Germline CDR1 is MNHNS and CDR2 is SASEGT. Here the CDR3 DNA reads TGTGCCAGCAGTGATAGGGGGACAGGACGGGGGAATCAGCCCCAGCATTTT. Protein sequence: CASSDRGTGRGNQPQHF.

This rearrangement joins TRBV15 to TRBJ2-5; TRBD1 aligns across 7 bases. The CDR3 totals 16 residues. After removal of 2 bases from V and 2 bases from J, the junction contained 8 bases not matched to a gene. CDR1 is LNHNV and CDR2 is YYDKDF in the germline V gene (reference sequence). This chain's CDR3 is CATSRTHDRVQETQYF. The CDR3 DNA is TGTGCCACCAGCAGAACCCACGACAGGGTTCAAGAGACCCAGTACTTC.

The chain carries TRBV13 and TRBJ2-7, with TRBD1 matching 10 bases. CDR3 length equals 14 residues. Germline CDR1 PRHDT, CDR2 FYEKMQ (reference sequence). V lost 4 bases, J lost 2 bases, and 2 bases stayed unmatched. The CDR3 sequence is CASSSDRGAYEQYF. The CDR3 DNA sequence: TGTGCCAGCAGCTCGGACAGGGGGGCCTACGAGCAGTACTTC.

This sequence joins TRBV7-6 and TRBJ2-7, with 8 bases aligning to TRBD1. This CDR3 is 13 amino acids long. The germline V gene encodes CDR1 SGHVS and CDR2 FNYEAQ. J was trimmed by 6 bases and V by 5 bases; bases with no gene match: 6. CDR3 nucleotide sequence: TGTGCCAGCAGCGTTGGACAGGGTAGCGAGCAGTACTTC. As protein: CASSVGQGSEQYF.

The rearrangement uses TRBV5-1 and TRBJ1-3; no firm D call. The CDR3 has 16 residues. Trimming left V 1 base short and J 4 bases short, with 15 bases between. Germline V CDR1 and CDR2: SGHRS, YFSETQ. As DNA, the CDR3 is TGCGCCAGCAGCTTGAGTTCCAGGCTCGCCGGAAACACCATATATTTT. It is translated as CASSLSSRLAGNTIYF.

The CDR3 region has the DNA TGTGCCAGCAGAGGACTGAGGAACACTGAAGCTTTCTTT. Protein product: CASRGLRNTEAFF. V usage is TRBV7-2 and J usage is TRBJ1-1; no definite D call. In germline, CDR1 is SGHTA, CDR2 FQGNSA. CDR3 size: 13 residues. Between the trimmed V and J ends, which lost 6 bases and 1 base, there was a span of 9 bases.

This clone occurred a few times. J is TRBJ1-4 and V is TRBV7-8, with 7 bases identical to TRBD1. The germline V gene encodes CDR1 SGHVS and CDR2 FQNEAQ. The CDR3 sequence is 14 residues long. With 5 bases clipped from V and 6 bases from J, the junction kept 6 bases outside the gene matches. The chain's CDR3 is CASSKTGSDEKLFF. The CDR3 nucleotides read TGTGCCAGCAGCAAGACAGGGTCTGATGAAAAACTGTTTTTT.

The V and J genes are TRBV7-6 and TRBJ2-6; TRBD1 matches 8 bases. The germline gives CDR1 SGHVS, CDR2 FNYEAQ. The trim removed 5 bases at V and 0 bases at J, leaving 15 bases unmatched. The CDR3 has 20 amino acids. The CDR3 DNA is TGTGCCAGCAGCCGACGCGTCTGGGGACAGGCGAGCTCTGGGGCCAACGTCCTGACTTTC. It specifies CASSRRVWGQASSGANVLTF.

This chain links TRBV18 with TRBJ1-2; 9 bases fit TRBD1. Germline lookup yields CDR1 KGHSH and CDR2 LQKENI. The J segment lost 2 bases and the V segment lost 4 bases, leaving 8 bases of the junction unmatched. There are 16 residues in the CDR3. The CDR3 nucleotides are TGTGCCAGCTCACTCACACAGGGGGCAGTAAACTATGGCTACACCTTC. This codes for CASSLTQGAVNYGYTF.

The CDR3 loop reads CATSSSFSGYTF. For the CDR3, the DNA is TGTGCCACCAGCAGCTCTTTTTCTGGCTACACCTTC. This chain joins TRBV15 and TRBJ1-2; no clear D. Looked up from germline, CDR1 is LNHNV and CDR2 is YYDKDF (reference sequence). V was cut by 3 bases and J by 7 bases, with 9 bases left in between. The CDR3 spans 12 residues.

The chain couples TRBV10-3 to TRBJ1-1; D is uncertain. The germline V gene encodes CDR1 ENHRY and CDR2 SYGVKD. The CDR3 sequence is 13 residues long. Trimming stripped 2 bases from V and 0 bases from J, with 4 bases between. This chain's CDR3 is CAISENMNTEAFF. CDR3 nucleotide sequence: TGTGCCATCAGTGAGAATATGAACACTGAAGCTTTCTTT.

The table lists this clone with a few counts. The chain joins TRBV7-2 to TRBJ1-6; D is uncertain. V was shortened by 5 bases and J by 7 bases, with 15 bases between the two germline ends. Germline CDR1 reads SGHTA; CDR2 reads FQGNSA. The CDR3 extends over 15 amino acids. CDR3 DNA sequence: TGTGCCAGCAGCCTCCGAGGGCAGAGGAATTCACCCCTCCACTTT. Its protein is CASSLRGQRNSPLHF.

The chain links TRBV18 to TRBJ2-7, with D possibly being TRBD1 or TRBD2 (5 bases each). Looked up from germline, CDR1 is KGHSH and CDR2 is LQKENI. This CDR3 region has 15 residues. V was shortened by 3 bases and J by 1 base, with 13 bases between the two germline ends. Written as DNA, the CDR3 is TGTGCCAGCTCACCCGGGGACGGCTCGTCCTACGAGCAGTACTTC. This sequence encodes CASSPGDGSSYEQYF.

This clone was recorded a few times. The rearrangement joins TRBV15 to TRBJ1-5; D is unclear. V dropped 3 bases and J dropped 4 bases, with 16 bases sitting between them. The CDR3 is 16 amino acids. Germline lookup yields CDR1 LNHNV and CDR2 YYDKDF (reference sequence). The CDR3 here is CATSRTRWGSNQPQHF. The CDR3 nucleotides are TGTGCCACCAGCAGGACCCGTTGGGGTTCTAATCAGCCCCAGCATTTT. The full variable domain, in which reference TRBV15 and TRBJ1-5 provide the parts outside the CDR3, is DAMVIQNPRYQVTQFGKPVTLSCSQTLNHNVMYWYQQKSSQAPKLLFHYYDKDFNNEADTPDNFQSRRPNTSFCFLDIRSPGLGDTAMYLCATSRTRWGSNQPQHFGDGTRLSIL.

V and J are TRBV2 and TRBJ2-1; D call uncertain. Germline V gene sequence: CDR1 SNHLY, CDR2 FYNNEI. The CDR3 is 15 amino acids. The V end lost 1 base, the J end lost 1 base, and 8 bases lay between the germline ends. CDR3 residues: CASSEGWQSYNEQFF. CDR3 coding DNA: TGTGCCAGCAGTGAAGGCTGGCAATCCTACAATGAGCAGTTCTTC.